This TCR beta chain was recorded in a study of shared clonotypes between healthy human individuals. For each subset, genomic DNA was distributed in equal portions over several immunoSEQ plates. Source study methods: Because ImmunoSEQ provided only junction sequences with no quality scores, the filtering differed. Clones were read by immunoSEQ multiplex PCR, and TCRdb kept only the in-frame ones, dropping some. V and J calls and clone size come straight from that table; D and trimming were deduced from the DNA. Of roughly 2.1 million clones in the sample, just over 90% are singletons; the top ten hold 1.7%. Terminally differentiated effector memory CD45RA+ cells were excluded by CCR7 positive selection of CD45RO-negative cells. This CDR3 has 10 residues. Germline lookup yields CDR1 MNHNS and CDR2 SASEGT. V was cut by 8 bases and J by 6 bases, with 4 bases left in between. General observations from the study: Represented diversity (both genetic and exposure-history) was limited by the small number of donors. Relative to their counterparts shared across all four donors, non-shared clonotypes exhibited diminished generation probabilities.

A remark on this clone: Its antigen is not known.

The clonotype originates from a man younger than 35 in good health. Some clones in this sample may be carry-over from other donors' samples. The specimen was naive CD8+ T cells from PBMCs. The gene calls are TRBV6-1 and TRBJ2-2; D unclear. The DNA of the CDR3 is TGTGCCAGCTCGGCCGGGGAGCTGTTTTTT. Protein sequence: CASSAGELFF.